The 12 T cell receptor beta chains presented below share a single source sample, sequenced in a study of OX40 agonist ivuxolimab in advanced cancers. Libraries were prepared by immunoSEQ multiplex PCR; TCRdb keeps only in-frame clonotypes and omits some of them. The sample has about 72,000 clones, under 85% seen once; the top ten hold roughly 2.3%. The sequencing here drew on CD4+ or CD8+ T cells sorted from blood, taken in a trial of the OX40 agonist ivuxolimab. The receptors come from an adult with an advanced solid tumor such as melanoma, head and neck, liver or kidney cancer.

V usage is TRBV7-2 and J usage is TRBJ2-3; the match to TRBD2 covers 12 bases. Germline CDR1 reads SGHTA; CDR2 reads FQGNSA. The CDR3 contains 18 residues. The trim removed 1 base at V and 2 bases at J, leaving 7 bases unmatched. As DNA, the CDR3 is TGTGCCAGCAGCTTAGGGCTAGCGGGAGGGCCTTCCACAGATACGCAGTATTTT. It codes for CASSLGLAGGPSTDTQYF.

This sequence joins TRBV5-5 and TRBJ2-7, with TRBD2 identical over 7 bases. With V trimmed by 3 bases and J by 0 bases, 9 bases remained unmatched. This CDR3 spans 16 amino acids. Looked up from germline, CDR1 is SGHKS and CDR2 is YYEKEE (reference sequence). CDR3 in amino acids: CASSWEGKSGSYEQYF. Here the CDR3 DNA reads TGTGCCAGCAGCTGGGAGGGAAAAAGCGGCTCCTACGAGCAGTACTTC.

The chain employs TRBV28 and TRBJ2-5; D is unresolved. CDR1 is MDHEN and CDR2 is SYDVKM in the germline V gene. CDR3 length equals 14 residues. Trimming left V 6 bases short and J 5 bases short, with 16 bases between. The CDR3, as DNA: TGTGCCAGCAGCGTACCGACACTGGCTGAGACCCAGTACTTC. The encoded protein is CASSVPTLAETQYF.

This clone has more than one count but fewer than ten. This rearrangement joins TRBV11-2 to TRBJ2-7; D is possibly TRBD1 (5 bases). V was pared by 5 bases and J by 2 bases, with 13 bases between. CDR1 is SGHAT, CDR2 FQNNGV, per germline. CDR3 size: 14 residues. Here the CDR3 reads CASSKTGVTYEQYF. CDR3 nucleotide sequence: TGTGCCAGCAGCAAAACAGGTGTAACCTACGAGCAGTACTTC.

The V and J genes are TRBV12-5 and TRBJ2-2; D may be TRBD1 (6 bases). The CDR3 totals 16 residues. Trimming took off 5 bases at V and 1 base at J, with 14 bases between the two ends. CDR1 LGHNT and CDR2 FRNRAP come from the germline V gene. CDR3 nucleotides: TGTGCTAGTGGTCCTTCCGGGACACAGAACACCGGGGAGCTGTTTTTT. Its translation is CASGPSGTQNTGELFF. The full variable domain, with the rest looked up from reference TRBV12-5 and TRBJ2-2, is DARVTQTPRHKVTEMGQEVTMRCQPILGHNTVFWYRQTMMQGLELLAYFRNRAPLDDSGMPKDRFSAEMPDATLATLKIQPSEPRDSAVYFCASGPSGTQNTGELFFGEGSRLTVL.

This chain joins TRBV6-5 and TRBJ2-2; 11 bases align to TRBD2. Looked up from germline, CDR1 is MNHEY and CDR2 is SVGAGI. The CDR3 covers 15 residues. Unmatched junction bases numbered 2, after V lost 6 bases and J lost 2 bases. Here the CDR3 DNA reads TGTGCCAGCAGACTAGCGGGAGCCAACACCGGGGAGCTGTTTTTT. This codes for CASRLAGANTGELFF.

This chain uses TRBV19 with TRBJ2-3, with 7 bases fitting TRBD1. Trimming took 4 bases from V and 1 from J; bases not matched to a gene: 2. In germline, CDR1 is LNHDA, CDR2 SQIVND (reference sequence). This CDR3 comprises 14 residues. CDR3: CASSTGTGTDTQYF. CDR3 nucleotide sequence: TGTGCCAGTAGTACTGGGACAGGCACAGATACGCAGTATTTT.

The chain is built from TRBV28 and TRBJ2-1; TRBD2 agrees at 15 bases. The ends lost 4 bases at V and 9 bases at J; junction bases unmatched: 7. The CDR3 contains 16 residues. Germline V gene data show CDR1 as MDHEN and CDR2 as SYDVKM. CDR3 region: CASSSPGLAGGSEQFF. The CDR3 DNA sequence: TGTGCCAGCAGTTCCCCGGGACTAGCGGGAGGCTCTGAGCAGTTCTTC.

The chain uses TRBV29-1 and TRBJ2-3; D unresolved. The CDR3 has 13 residues. The germline CDR1 and CDR2 sequences are SQVTM and ANQGSEA. Deletions cut 6 bases from V and 0 bases from J, with 10 bases between. The CDR3, as DNA: TGCAGCGTCATACCTTACAGCACAGATACGCAGTATTTT. It specifies CSVIPYSTDTQYF.

This chain uses TRBV30 with TRBJ1-4; possible D gene TRBD1, 6 bases. The CDR3 length is 13 residues. Per the germline V gene, CDR1 is GTSNPN and CDR2 is SVGIG (reference sequence). V lost 2 bases to trimming and J lost 6 bases, with 10 bases between them. The CDR3, as DNA: TGTGCCTGGAGTCCAGGGGTCGATGAAAAACTGTTTTTT. This sequence encodes CAWSPGVDEKLFF.

V gene TRBV6-6 combines with J gene TRBJ1-4; D is perhaps TRBD1 (6 bases). V was cut by 3 bases and J by 8 bases, with 16 bases left in between. CDR1 MNHNY and CDR2 SVGAGI come from the germline V gene (reference sequence). The CDR3 covers 15 residues. The CDR3 DNA follows: TGTGCCAGCAGTTATGACAGGCAAAATGGCGAAAAACTGTTTTTT. Translating gives CASSYDRQNGEKLFF.

This chain connects TRBV28 to TRBJ2-1; TRBD1 aligns across 9 bases. CDR1 is MDHEN and CDR2 is SYDVKM in the germline V gene. This CDR3 has 15 amino acids. Trimming cost V 3 bases and J 12 bases; bases outside gene matches: 12. Here the CDR3 reads CASSLPGTGRLGQFF. The CDR3 nucleotides are TGTGCCAGCAGTTTGCCCGGGACAGGGCGTCTCGGGCAGTTCTTC.